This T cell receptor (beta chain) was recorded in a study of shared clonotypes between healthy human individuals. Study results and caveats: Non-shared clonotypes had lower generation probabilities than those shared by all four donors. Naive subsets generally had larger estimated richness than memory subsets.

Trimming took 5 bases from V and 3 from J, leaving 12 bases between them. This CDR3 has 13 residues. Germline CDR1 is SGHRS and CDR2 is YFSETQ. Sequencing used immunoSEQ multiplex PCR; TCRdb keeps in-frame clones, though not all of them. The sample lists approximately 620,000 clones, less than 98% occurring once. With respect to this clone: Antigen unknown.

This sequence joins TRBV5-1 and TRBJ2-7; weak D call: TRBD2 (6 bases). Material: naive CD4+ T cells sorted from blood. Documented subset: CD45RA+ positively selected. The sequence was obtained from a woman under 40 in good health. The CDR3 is CASSGDSRYEQYF. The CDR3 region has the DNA TGCGCCAGCAGTGGGGACTCCCGCTACGAGCAGTACTTC.